These 9 T cell receptor beta chains were sequenced from one sample in a study of blood T cell repertoires in COVID-19. The repertoire was sequenced with immunoSEQ multiplex PCR; TCRdb's copy has only in-frame clones and lacks some. Of 150,000 to 200,000 clones in the sample, over 85% were seen once. The source material was peripheral blood. These receptors came from an older woman with COVID-19, enrolled during active disease.

This sequence joins TRBV6-5 and TRBJ2-1; 13 nucleotides agree with TRBD2. The length of the CDR3 is 15 residues. Trimming took 6 bases from V and 5 from J; bases not matched to a gene: 4. Per the germline V gene, CDR1 is MNHEY and CDR2 is SVGAGI. The CDR3 is CASRQGLAGHNEQFF. CDR3 DNA: TGTGCCAGCAGACAGGGACTAGCGGGACACAATGAGCAGTTCTTC.

The rearrangement uses TRBV7-9 and TRBJ1-1, with D possibly matching TRBD1 (6 bases). The CDR3 spans 14 residues. Germline V gene sequence: CDR1 SEHNR, CDR2 FQNEAQ (reference sequence). The V gene lost 5 bases and the J gene lost 4 bases, with 14 bases spanning the gap. CDR3 sequence (DNA): TGTGCCAGCAGCCTGACAGGAGATGCCACTGAAGCTTTCTTT. Encoded protein: CASSLTGDATEAFF. The variable domain in full, with the rest retrieved from reference TRBV7-9 and TRBJ1-1, is DTGVSQNPRHKITKRGQNVTFRCDPISEHNRLYWYRQTLGQGPEFLTYFQNEAQLEKSRLLSDRFSAERPKGSFSTLEIQRTEQGDSAMYLCASSLTGDATEAFFGQGTRLTVV.

This clone showed up just a few times. The V and J genes are TRBV20-1 and TRBJ1-1, with D hard to call. The V gene lost 3 bases and the J gene lost 6 bases, with 5 bases spanning the gap. The length of the CDR3 is 10 residues. Germline V gene lookup returns CDR1 DFQATT and CDR2 SNEGSKA (reference sequence). The CDR3 loop is CSARRAEAFF. The CDR3 nucleotides are TGCAGTGCTAGGAGGGCTGAAGCTTTCTTT.

V gene TRBV19 combines with J gene TRBJ2-5; perhaps TRBD1 as D (7 bases). The CDR3 is made up of 14 amino acids. CDR1 LNHDA and CDR2 SQIVND come from the germline V gene (reference sequence). The V end lost 3 bases, the J end lost 3 bases, and 11 bases lay between the germline ends. The CDR3 is CASSIQGEEETQYF. DNA for the CDR3: TGTGCCAGTAGTATTCAGGGGGAGGAAGAGACCCAGTACTTC.

The chain employs TRBV30 and TRBJ2-7; possibly TRBD1 for D (5 bases). V was trimmed by 3 bases and J by 2 bases, leaving 11 bases between them. Germline loops: CDR1 GTSNPN, CDR2 SVGIG (reference sequence). The CDR3 extends over 13 amino acids. The DNA of the CDR3 is TGTGCCTGGAGCCCGCGCAGGGCCTACGAGCAGTACTTC. It codes for CAWSPRRAYEQYF.

The chain uses TRBV3-1 (or the pseudogene TRBV3-2) and TRBJ1-1; 8 bases line up with TRBD1. This CDR3 spans 12 amino acids. Germline-derived CDR1 and CDR2 are LGHDT and YNNKEL (reference sequence). The V gene end was trimmed by 8 bases and the J gene end by 10 bases; junction bases not matched to a gene: 9. Here the CDR3 reads CASRSTGEGAFF. CDR3 in DNA: TGTGCCAGCCGTTCGACAGGGGAGGGAGCTTTCTTT.

This clone was counted a single time. This chain uses TRBV1 with TRBJ1-2. TRBV1 is a known pseudogene. This CDR3 comprises 15 residues. CDR3 protein: CTSSQIWGGNDGYTF. In DNA, the CDR3 is TGCACCAGCAGCCAAATCTGGGGGGGAAACGATGGCTACACCTTC.

This clone has more than one count but fewer than ten. V is TRBV19 and J is TRBJ1-5; 9 nucleotides align to TRBD1. Germline-derived CDR1 and CDR2 are LNHDA and SQIVND (reference sequence). The V and J ends lost 4 bases and 7 bases, in that order; junction bases with no gene match: 11. This CDR3 comprises 16 residues. CDR3 nucleotides: TGTGCCAGTAGTAGGCGGGACAGGGTGGAGGAACAGCCCCAGCATTTT. This encodes CASSRRDRVEEQPQHF.

V usage is TRBV2 and J usage is TRBJ1-1; 12 nucleotides agree with TRBD1. Losses at the gene ends were 6 bases for V and 1 base for J; bases not matched to a gene: 18. Germline V lookup: CDR1 SNHLY, CDR2 FYNNEI. This CDR3 contains 20 residues. The CDR3 loop reads CASSAGQPGTGGKKNTEAFF. The CDR3 region has the DNA TGTGCCAGCAGCGCGGGCCAGCCCGGGACAGGGGGCAAGAAGAACACTGAAGCTTTCTTT.